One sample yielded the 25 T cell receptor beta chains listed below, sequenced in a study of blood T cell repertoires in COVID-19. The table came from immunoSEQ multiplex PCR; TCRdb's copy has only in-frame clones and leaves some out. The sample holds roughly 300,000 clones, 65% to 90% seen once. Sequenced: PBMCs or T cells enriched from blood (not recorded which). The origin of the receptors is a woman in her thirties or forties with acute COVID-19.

CDR3 sequence (DNA): TGTGCCAGCGGACGGGACATCTACGAGCAGTACTTC. Protein sequence: CASGRDIYEQYF. The chain links TRBV15 to TRBJ2-7; possible D gene TRBD1, 6 bases. The CDR3 extends over 12 amino acids. Deletions cut 10 bases from V and 3 bases from J, with 13 bases between. CDR1 is LNHNV and CDR2 is YYDKDF in the germline V gene (reference sequence).

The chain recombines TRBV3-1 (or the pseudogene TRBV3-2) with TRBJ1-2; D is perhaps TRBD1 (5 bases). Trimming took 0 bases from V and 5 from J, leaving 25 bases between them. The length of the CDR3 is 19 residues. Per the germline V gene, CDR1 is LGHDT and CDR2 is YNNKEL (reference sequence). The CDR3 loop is CASSQELGVKTVSRYGYTF. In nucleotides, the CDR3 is TGTGCCAGCAGCCAAGAGCTAGGGGTAAAGACAGTTTCAAGGTATGGCTACACCTTC.

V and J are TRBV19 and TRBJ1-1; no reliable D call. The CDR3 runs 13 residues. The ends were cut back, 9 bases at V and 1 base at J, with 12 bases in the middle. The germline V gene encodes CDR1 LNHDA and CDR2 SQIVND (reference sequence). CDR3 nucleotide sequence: TGTGCCAGCAAAAGGGAGGGGAACACTGAAGCTTTCTTT. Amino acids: CASKREGNTEAFF.

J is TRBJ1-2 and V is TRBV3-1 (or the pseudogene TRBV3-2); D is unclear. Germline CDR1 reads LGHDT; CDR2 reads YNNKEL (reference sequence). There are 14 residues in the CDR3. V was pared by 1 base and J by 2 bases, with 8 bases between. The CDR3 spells CASSQGTENYGYTF. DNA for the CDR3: TGTGCCAGCAGCCAAGGTACAGAGAACTATGGCTACACCTTC.

The CDR3 nucleotides read TGTGCCAGCAGCAAAAGGGAGGGACAGGGGGCCCTTGCCTACGAGCAGTACTTC. Its protein is CASSKREGQGALAYEQYF. The rearrangement uses TRBV21-1 and TRBJ2-7; the table's D gene call, TRBD1, was not cross checked with the DNA. TRBV21-1 is deemed a pseudogene. The CDR3 contains 18 residues.

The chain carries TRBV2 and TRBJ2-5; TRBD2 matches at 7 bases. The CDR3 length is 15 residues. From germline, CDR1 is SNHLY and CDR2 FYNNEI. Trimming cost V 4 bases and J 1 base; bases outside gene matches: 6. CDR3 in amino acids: CASSVRGVPQETQYF. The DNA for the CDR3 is TGTGCCAGCAGTGTACGGGGGGTCCCCCAAGAGACCCAGTACTTC.

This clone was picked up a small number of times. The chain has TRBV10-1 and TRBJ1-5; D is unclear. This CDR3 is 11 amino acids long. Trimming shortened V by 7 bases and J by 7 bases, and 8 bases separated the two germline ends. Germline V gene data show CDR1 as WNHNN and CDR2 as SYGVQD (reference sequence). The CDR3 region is CASTTSQPQHF. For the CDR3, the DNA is TGCGCCAGCACCACTAGCCAGCCCCAGCATTTT.

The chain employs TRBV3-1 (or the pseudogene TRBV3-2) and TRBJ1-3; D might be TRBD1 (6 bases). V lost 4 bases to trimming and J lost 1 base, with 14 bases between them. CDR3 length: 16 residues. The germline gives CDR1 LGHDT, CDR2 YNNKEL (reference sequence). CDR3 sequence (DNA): TGTGCCAGCAGCCGCAGGAACAGGGCGTCTGGAAACACCATATATTTT. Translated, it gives CASSRRNRASGNTIYF.

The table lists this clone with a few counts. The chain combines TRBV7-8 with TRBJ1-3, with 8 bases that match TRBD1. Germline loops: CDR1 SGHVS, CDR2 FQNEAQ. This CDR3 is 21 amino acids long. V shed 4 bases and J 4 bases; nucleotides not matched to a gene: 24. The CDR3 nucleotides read TGTGCCAGCAGCTATCAAGACAGGGGTAGTCTCTCTGTAAGGGGGGGAAACACCATATATTTT. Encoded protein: CASSYQDRGSLSVRGGNTIYF.

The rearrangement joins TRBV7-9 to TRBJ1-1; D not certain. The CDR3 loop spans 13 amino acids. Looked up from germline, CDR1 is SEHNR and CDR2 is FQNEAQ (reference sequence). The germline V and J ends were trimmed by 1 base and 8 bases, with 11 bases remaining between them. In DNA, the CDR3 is TGTGCCAGCAGCTTAGAAGGCGGACTAGAAGCTTTCTTT. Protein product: CASSLEGGLEAFF.

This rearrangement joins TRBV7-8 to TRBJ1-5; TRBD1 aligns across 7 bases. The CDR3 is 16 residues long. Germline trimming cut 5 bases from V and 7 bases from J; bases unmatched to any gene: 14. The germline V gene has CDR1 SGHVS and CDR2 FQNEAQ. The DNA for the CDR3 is TGTGCCAGCAGCGGAGCCGGGATGTCAGGGGGGCAGCCCCAGCATTTT. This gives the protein CASSGAGMSGGQPQHF.

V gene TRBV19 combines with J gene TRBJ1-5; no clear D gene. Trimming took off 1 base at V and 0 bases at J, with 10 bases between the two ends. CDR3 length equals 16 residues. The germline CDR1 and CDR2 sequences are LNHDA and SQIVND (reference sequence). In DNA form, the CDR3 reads TGTGCCAGTAGTATAGCACAGTTTTATAGCAATCAGCCCCAGCATTTT. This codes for CASSIAQFYSNQPQHF.

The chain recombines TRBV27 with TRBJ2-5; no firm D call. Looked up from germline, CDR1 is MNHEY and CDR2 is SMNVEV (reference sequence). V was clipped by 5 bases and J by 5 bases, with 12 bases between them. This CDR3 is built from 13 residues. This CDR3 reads CASSPGLWETQYF. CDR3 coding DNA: TGTGCCAGCAGTCCGGGTCTTTGGGAGACCCAGTACTTC.

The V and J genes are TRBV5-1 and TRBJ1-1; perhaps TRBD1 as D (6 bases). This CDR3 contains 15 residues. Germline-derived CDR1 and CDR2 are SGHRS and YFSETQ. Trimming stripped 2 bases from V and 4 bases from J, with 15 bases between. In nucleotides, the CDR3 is TGCGCCAGCAGCTTTCGGGAGGGGGTCGGCACTGAAGCTTTCTTT. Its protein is CASSFREGVGTEAFF.

The CDR3 nucleotides are TGTGCCAGTAGTACCCACTCTGGAAACACCATATATTTT. Protein: CASSTHSGNTIYF. The genes are TRBV19 and TRBJ1-3; no definite D call. The CDR3 runs to 13 residues. The germline V and J ends were trimmed by 4 bases and 0 bases, with 4 bases remaining between them. CDR1 LNHDA and CDR2 SQIVND come from the germline V gene (reference sequence).

In nucleotides, the CDR3 is TGTGCCAGCAGTTATTCCGGGACTACAACAGATACGCAGTATTTT. It encodes CASSYSGTTTDTQYF. The chain recombines TRBV6-5 with TRBJ2-3, with 7 nucleotides matching TRBD2. V was clipped by 3 bases and J by 3 bases; unmatched bases: 6. Germline CDR1 and CDR2: MNHEY and SVGAGI. The CDR3 spans 15 residues.

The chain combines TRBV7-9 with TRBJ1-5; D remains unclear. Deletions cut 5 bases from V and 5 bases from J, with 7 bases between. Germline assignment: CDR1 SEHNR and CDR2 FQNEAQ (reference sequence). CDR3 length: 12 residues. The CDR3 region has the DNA TGTGCCAGCAGCCCACAAGATCAGCCCCAGCATTTT. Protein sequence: CASSPQDQPQHF.

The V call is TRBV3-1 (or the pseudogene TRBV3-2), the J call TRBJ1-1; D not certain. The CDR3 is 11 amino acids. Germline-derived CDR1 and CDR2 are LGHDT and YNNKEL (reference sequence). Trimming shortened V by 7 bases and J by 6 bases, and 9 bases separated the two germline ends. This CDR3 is CASMRGAEAFF. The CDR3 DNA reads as TGTGCCAGCATGAGAGGAGCTGAAGCTTTCTTT.

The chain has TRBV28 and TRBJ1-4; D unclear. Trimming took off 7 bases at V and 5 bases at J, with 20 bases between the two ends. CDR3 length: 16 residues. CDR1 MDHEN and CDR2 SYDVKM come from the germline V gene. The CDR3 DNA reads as TGTGCCAGCAAAAGGCCCCCGGGAGGAAGAAATGAAAAACTGTTTTTT. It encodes CASKRPPGGRNEKLFF.

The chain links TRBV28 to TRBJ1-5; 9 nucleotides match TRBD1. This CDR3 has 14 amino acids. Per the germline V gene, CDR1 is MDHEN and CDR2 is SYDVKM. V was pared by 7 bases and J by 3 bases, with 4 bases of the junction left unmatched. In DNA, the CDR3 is TGTGCCAGCACGGACAGGGGATACAATCAGCCCCAGCATTTT. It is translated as CASTDRGYNQPQHF.

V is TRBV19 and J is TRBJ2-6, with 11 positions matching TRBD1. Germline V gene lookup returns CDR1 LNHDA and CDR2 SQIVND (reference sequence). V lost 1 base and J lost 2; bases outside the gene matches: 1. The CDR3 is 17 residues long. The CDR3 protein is CASSIAGQGAGANVLTF. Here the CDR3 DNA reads TGTGCCAGTAGTATAGCGGGACAGGGGGCTGGGGCCAACGTCCTGACTTTC.

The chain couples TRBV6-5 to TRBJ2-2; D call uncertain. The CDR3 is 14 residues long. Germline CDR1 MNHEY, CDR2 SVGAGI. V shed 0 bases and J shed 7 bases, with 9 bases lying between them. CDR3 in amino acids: CASSYSNGFGELFF. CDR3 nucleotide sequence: TGTGCCAGCAGTTACTCGAACGGGTTCGGGGAGCTGTTTTTT.

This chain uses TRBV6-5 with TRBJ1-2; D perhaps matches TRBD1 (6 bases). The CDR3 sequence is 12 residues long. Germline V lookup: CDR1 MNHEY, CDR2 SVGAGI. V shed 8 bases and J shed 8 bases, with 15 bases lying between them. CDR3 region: CASFAGAGGYTF. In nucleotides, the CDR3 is TGTGCCAGCTTCGCGGGGGCGGGAGGCTACACCTTC.

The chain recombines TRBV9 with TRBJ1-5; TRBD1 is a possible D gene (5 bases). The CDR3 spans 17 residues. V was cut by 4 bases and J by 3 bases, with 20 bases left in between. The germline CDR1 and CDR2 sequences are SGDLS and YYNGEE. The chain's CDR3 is CASSFEGKGGPNQPQHF. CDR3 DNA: TGTGCCAGCAGCTTCGAGGGGAAGGGAGGCCCCAATCAGCCCCAGCATTTT.

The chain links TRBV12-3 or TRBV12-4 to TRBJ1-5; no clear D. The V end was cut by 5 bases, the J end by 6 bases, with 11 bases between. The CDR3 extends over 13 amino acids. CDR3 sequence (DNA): TGTGCCAGCAGTATACAAGGCGGTCAGCCCCAGCATTTT. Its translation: CASSIQGGQPQHF.